This TCR beta chain was retrieved from a study of metastatic and nonmetastatic thyroid tumors. Study in general: The comparison covered peripheral blood and tumor or nodule tissue in malignant and benign thyroid patients.

All patients were treatment-naive before thyroid surgery. MiXCR was used by TCRdb to re-call the PCR reads. The table has approximately 30,000 clones, 7.4% seen once. In its sample, this clone was seen many times. The germline CDR1 and CDR2 sequences are SEHNR and FQNEAQ (reference sequence). Trimming removed 2 bases at V and 4 bases at J, with 9 bases between. The length of the CDR3 is 13 residues. The rearrangement joins TRBV7-9 to TRBJ2-7; D gene uncertain. The sequence was collected from a female donor with papillary thyroid cancer or a benign thyroid nodule (not recorded which). Some clones in this sample may be carry-over from other donors' samples. Sequenced material: blood. The CDR3 region is CASSLKGQYEQYF. DNA of the CDR3: TGTGCCAGCAGCTTAAAAGGGCAATACGAGCAGTACTTC. The complete variable domain, with remaining parts taken from reference TRBV7-9 and TRBJ2-7, reads DTGVSQNPRHKITKRGQNVTFRCDPISEHNRLYWYRQTLGQGPEFLTYFQNEAQLEKSRLLSDRFSAERPKGSFSTLEIQRTEQGDSAMYLCASSLKGQYEQYFGPGTRLTVT.